A selection of T cell receptor beta chains follows, all from one sample in a study of persistence of HIV-infected CD4 T cells. Sequencing was performed with immunoSEQ multiplex PCR; in TCRdb, only in-frame clones are kept and a portion is missing. Here the sample spans 35,000 or so clones, more than 75% being singletons. These receptors' targets are unknown. Sequenced here: cultured CD4+ T cells from PBMCs, sampled from a patient who received antiretroviral therapy. The origin of the receptors is an adult with HIV. The donor label of this sample is uncertain. The CDR3 runs from the conserved cysteine through the conserved F or W. A D gene is named only where the DNA matches it firmly.

NA	TRBV28	TRBJ2-2	CASSFSSTGELFF
NA	TRBV19	TRBJ2-1	CASSINWEHEQFF
NA	TRBV6-5	TRBJ1-2	CASSRAGRSYYGYTF
NA	TRBV5-6	TRBJ2-7	CASSLQGISYEQYF
NA	TRBV7-8	TRBJ2-7	CASSLVSYEQYF
NA	TRBV7-9	TRBJ1-2	CASSQGLRGYTF
NA	TRBV29-1	TRBJ2-5	CSVEETQYF
NA	TRBV5-5	TRBJ2-3	CASSIPGPTTDTQYF
TRBD1	TRBV20-1	TRBJ2-3	CSASHTGGSRYF
NA	TRBV28	TRBJ2-7	CASSLGSRSHYEQYF
NA	TRBV7-9	TRBJ2-3	CASNIGLPLDTDTQYF
NA	TRBV18	TRBJ1-6	CASSPRTPDSNSPLHF
NA	TRBV29-1	TRBJ2-3	CSVESRADTQYF
NA	TRBV5-1	TRBJ1-3	CASSSLSSGNTIYF
TRBD2	TRBV29-1	TRBJ2-1	CSVEDGLAGVFGQFF
NA	TRBV28	TRBJ2-6	CASSSGQTFPSGANVLTF
NA	TRBV2	TRBJ1-2	CASSGGATRDYGYTF
NA	TRBV5-1	TRBJ2-7	CASTLSGFTYEQYF
NA	TRBV27	TRBJ2-7	CASSPTPDQEVYEQYF
TRBD2	TRBV25-1	TRBJ2-3	CASSERRGLAGGQDTQYF
NA	TRBV7-2	TRBJ2-2	CASSSTGSTTGELFF
TRBD2	TRBV24-1	TRBJ2-2	CATSDWTSGVTGELFF
TRBD1	TRBV7-3	TRBJ2-1	CASSLTGLKVQGAQEQFF
NA	TRBV5-1	TRBJ1-3	CASSWEAGSNTIYF
NA	TRBV3-1/TRBV3-2	TRBJ1-1	CASSQESDTEAFF
NA	TRBV7-9	TRBJ2-2	CASSPGVQGTGELFF
NA	TRBV3-1/TRBV3-2	TRBJ2-1	CASSQASREGEQFF
TRBD2	TRBV9	TRBJ2-3	CASSLLAGFTDTQYF
NA	TRBV7-3	TRBJ1-1	CASSLVRNTEAFF
NA	TRBV5-5	TRBJ2-7	CASSPSWGVDEQYF
NA	TRBV28	TRBJ1-6	CASSGGSRAYNSPLHF
NA	TRBV7-3	TRBJ2-7	CASSLSPGIGYEQYF
TRBD1	TRBV25-1	TRBJ2-2	CASSEPRGLMGTGELFF
TRBD1	TRBV5-8	TRBJ2-7	CASRLLGQGSREQYF
NA	TRBV2	TRBJ2-7	CASSDVYFIF
TRBD1	TRBV6-5	TRBJ2-7	CAGQTGATYEQYF
NA	TRBV5-1	TRBJ1-5	CASSLEVVGAGQPQHF
NA	TRBV19	TRBJ2-3	CASSRERQDTQYF
NA	TRBV5-1	TRBJ2-7	CASSLGGRDYEQYF
NA	TRBV7-9	TRBJ1-5	CASSQRDNYQPQHF
TRBD1	TRBV7-7	TRBJ2-2	CASSPGAGGKGGELFF
NA	TRBV5-1	TRBJ2-7	CASSALGPTSYEQYF
NA	TRBV19	TRBJ2-1	CASSWAAANNEQFF
NA	TRBV10-3	TRBJ1-2	CAITGPSSGYTF
NA	TRBV7-3	TRBJ2-2	CASSSTITGELFF